This entry concerns a single T cell receptor (beta chain). Antigen: not known. All the people who gave samples were healthy bone marrow donors. Primers for the PCR totalled 60 Vbeta and 13 Jbeta. In the source study's methods: Later, an analysis found about 77 million unique TCR beta chains, and roughly 9.9 million of these were shared. Measured with immunoSEQ multiplex PCR; TCRdb has only the in-frame clones, and not every one. V, J and clone size are those of that table, while D and trimming were read from the DNA. In the table there are about 210,000 clones, 70% to 80% of which are singletons. The V gene lost 0 bases and the J gene lost 5 bases, with 15 bases spanning the gap. Per the germline V gene, CDR1 is SGHDT and CDR2 is YYEEEE. This CDR3 has 15 residues. The sample comes from a study of cytomegalovirus exposure and HLA in healthy donors. Study-wide results and limits: Some V segments, including TRBV6-2 and TRBV6-3, were excluded as indistinguishable.

The material sequenced was PBMCs. The clonotype originates from a woman aged 25 to 45 in good health and CMV-seropositive. The rearrangement links TRBV5-6 to TRBJ2-7; possible D gene TRBD1, 5 bases. CDR3 bases: TGTGCCAGCAGCTTGGTGGCAGGGAAAAGGGACGAGCAGTACTTC. It encodes CASSLVAGKRDEQYF.